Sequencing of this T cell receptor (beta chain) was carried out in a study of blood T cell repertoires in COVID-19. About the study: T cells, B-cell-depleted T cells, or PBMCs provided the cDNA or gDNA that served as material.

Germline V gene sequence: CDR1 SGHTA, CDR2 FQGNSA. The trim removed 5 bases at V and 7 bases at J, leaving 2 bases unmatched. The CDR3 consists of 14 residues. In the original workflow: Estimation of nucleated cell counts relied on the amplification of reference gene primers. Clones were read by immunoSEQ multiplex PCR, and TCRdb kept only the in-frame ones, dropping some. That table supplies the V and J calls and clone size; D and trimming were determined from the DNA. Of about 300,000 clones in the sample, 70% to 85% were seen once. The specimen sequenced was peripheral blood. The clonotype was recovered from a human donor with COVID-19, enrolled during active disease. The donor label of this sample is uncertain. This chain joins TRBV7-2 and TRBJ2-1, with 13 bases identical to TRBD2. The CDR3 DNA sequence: TGTGCCAGCAGCAGGACTAGCGGGAGAAATGAGCAGTTCTTC. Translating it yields CASSRTSGRNEQFF.